The sample holds a few counts of the clone carrying this T cell receptor (beta chain). Its target is unknown. This sample was included in a study of STAT5B mutations in CD4+ large granular lymphocyte leukemia. Study-wide points: Without HLA matching, higher CD4+ than CD8+ T-LGLL clonality could reflect small sample size. Approximately 25% of private leukemic clonotypes occurred rarely in other patients' non-leukemic repertoires. Compared with healthy controls (2/35), patient top clones favored TRBV06 (8/27).

Trimming cost V 4 bases and J 2 bases, with 10 bases left between them. The CDR3 runs to 14 residues. Germline CDR1 reads SEHNR; CDR2 reads FQNEAQ (reference sequence). The survey-level immunoSEQ assay was used. TCRdb keeps only in-frame clones here, not all; method: immunoSEQ multiplex PCR. This sample has 30,000 to 40,000 clones, with about 85% found just once. The material sequenced was CD4+ T cells from blood buffy coats. V and J are TRBV7-9 and TRBJ2-3; D is perhaps TRBD1 (5 bases). The receptor's source is a human donor in good health. Here the CDR3 DNA reads TGTGCCAGCAGCTCGGACATACCCACAGATACGCAGTATTTT. Protein: CASSSDIPTDTQYF.